A selection of T cell receptor beta chains follows, all from one sample in a study of T cell responses to AZD1222 COVID-19 vaccine. This table comes from immunoSEQ multiplex PCR, and its TCRdb copy is limited to in-frame clones, with some not included. The repertoire includes about 100,000 clones, approximately 87% of them detected once, and about a sixth sits in the top ten. Sequences were derived from peripheral blood, sampled on day 0 of AZD1222 vaccination. Every receptor here comes from an adult in good health. CDR3s include the opening cysteine and the closing phenylalanine or tryptophan. The order of the fields is V gene, clone size, CDR3 protein. Clone size, where shown, is once, few, many, or a class for clones that have expanded.

>TRBV14|NA
CASSPQGPSPLHF
>TRBV14|NA
CASSSGTTLGETQYF
>TRBV6-5|NA
CASNGDNEKLFF
>TRBV7-9|NA
CASSSMRRGDEQYF
>TRBV7-8|NA
CASSLQGLRNTIYF
>TRBV4-1|NA
CASSQDSGVRMNTEAFF
>TRBV7-2|once
CASSLVGPTFGKLFF
>TRBV27|few
CASGSGTDTQYF
>TRBV6-5|NA
CASSYSFTANYGYTF
>TRBV29-1|NA
CSVDGQGRYNEQFF
>TRBV4-1|NA
CASSGRSANYGYTF
>TRBV19|many
CASDSSYGYTF
>TRBV7-9|many
CASSSTGGDQPQHF
>TRBV3-1/TRBV3-2|NA
CASRDRGQHTEAFF
>TRBV4-1|NA
CASSSRSLDNSPLHF
>TRBV5-6|once
CASSTDRIGSPLHF
>TRBV6-5|NA
CASSSTRGFHGYTF
>TRBV3-1/TRBV3-2|NA
CASSPRTSGSRTDTQYF